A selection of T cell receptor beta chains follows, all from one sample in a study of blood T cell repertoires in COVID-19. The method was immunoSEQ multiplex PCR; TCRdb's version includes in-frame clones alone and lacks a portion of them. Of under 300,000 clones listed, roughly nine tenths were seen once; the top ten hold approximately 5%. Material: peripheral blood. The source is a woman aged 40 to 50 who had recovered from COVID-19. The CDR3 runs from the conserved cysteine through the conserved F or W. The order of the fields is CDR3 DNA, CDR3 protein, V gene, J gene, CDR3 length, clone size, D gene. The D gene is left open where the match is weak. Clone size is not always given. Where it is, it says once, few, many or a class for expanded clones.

CDR3 DNA: TGTGCCAGTAGTGCAGATCAGCCCCAGCATTTT
CDR3 protein: CASSADQPQHF
V gene: TRBV19
J gene: TRBJ1-5
CDR3 length: 11
clone size: -
D gene: -

CDR3 DNA: TGTGCCAGCAGCTGGTATAGCGGGGGGGCAACAGATACGCAGTATTTT
CDR3 protein: CASSWYSGGATDTQYF
V gene: TRBV5-5
J gene: TRBJ2-3
CDR3 length: 16
clone size: -
D gene: TRBD2

CDR3 DNA: TGTGCCAGCAGTTATGGGACTAGCGGGGCCAGTGAGCAGTTCTTC
CDR3 protein: CASSYGTSGASEQFF
V gene: TRBV27
J gene: TRBJ2-1
CDR3 length: 15
clone size: -
D gene: TRBD2

CDR3 DNA: TGTGCCAGCAGCCGGGGGGAACGATACACTGAAGCTTTCTTT
CDR3 protein: CASSRGERYTEAFF
V gene: TRBV7-9
J gene: TRBJ1-1
CDR3 length: 14
clone size: -
D gene: -

CDR3 DNA: TGTGCCAGCAGCTGGCGGACTAGCGGGAGCACCTACAATGAGCAGTTCTTC
CDR3 protein: CASSWRTSGSTYNEQFF
V gene: TRBV5-8
J gene: TRBJ2-1
CDR3 length: 17
clone size: -
D gene: TRBD2

CDR3 DNA: TGTGCCTGCGGTCCCCCTGGGGCCAACGTCCTGACTTTC
CDR3 protein: CACGPPGANVLTF
V gene: TRBV30
J gene: TRBJ2-6
CDR3 length: 13
clone size: -
D gene: -

CDR3 DNA: TGTGCCAGCAGCTTTCGACCGGGACTAGCGGGTCCCGGGGAGCTGTTTTTT
CDR3 protein: CASSFRPGLAGPGELFF
V gene: TRBV7-7
J gene: TRBJ2-2
CDR3 length: 17
clone size: once
D gene: TRBD2

CDR3 DNA: TGTGCCAGCAGGACGGGGGGGAGCTCCTACGAGCAGTACTTC
CDR3 protein: CASRTGGSSYEQYF
V gene: TRBV28
J gene: TRBJ2-7
CDR3 length: 14
clone size: -
D gene: TRBD2

CDR3 DNA: TGTGCCAGCAGCGTACGCGTGCGGGGACCCTACGAGCAGTACTTC
CDR3 protein: CASSVRVRGPYEQYF
V gene: TRBV6-5
J gene: TRBJ2-7
CDR3 length: 15
clone size: once
D gene: -

CDR3 DNA: TGTGCCAGCAGTTTCAACAGTCCAGCAGATACGCAGTATTTT
CDR3 protein: CASSFNSPADTQYF
V gene: TRBV27
J gene: TRBJ2-3
CDR3 length: 14
clone size: -
D gene: -

CDR3 DNA: TGTGCCAGTAGTATCAGGGGGAGTTTTAACTACGAGCAGTACTTC
CDR3 protein: CASSIRGSFNYEQYF
V gene: TRBV19
J gene: TRBJ2-7
CDR3 length: 15
clone size: -
D gene: TRBD1

CDR3 DNA: TGTGCCATCAGTGAAAGGGGGGGCGGCACTGAAGCTTTCTTT
CDR3 protein: CAISERGGGTEAFF
V gene: TRBV10-3
J gene: TRBJ1-1
CDR3 length: 14
clone size: -
D gene: -

CDR3 DNA: TGTGCCAGCACCCCTTCGGCGCGGGGGGTGTGGAATGAGCAGTTCTTC
CDR3 protein: CASTPSARGVWNEQFF
V gene: TRBV7-2
J gene: TRBJ2-1
CDR3 length: 16
clone size: -
D gene: TRBD2

CDR3 DNA: TGTGCCATCAGTGAGAACAGGGGCACTGAAGCTTTCTTT
CDR3 protein: CAISENRGTEAFF
V gene: TRBV10-3
J gene: TRBJ1-1
CDR3 length: 13
clone size: -
D gene: TRBD1

CDR3 DNA: TGTGCCAGCAGCCTAACCGGGACTAAAAATGAGCAGTTCTTC
CDR3 protein: CASSLTGTKNEQFF
V gene: TRBV4-2
J gene: TRBJ2-1
CDR3 length: 14
clone size: -
D gene: TRBD2

CDR3 DNA: TGTGCCACACAAGGGACTAGCGGAGTCGGGGAGCTGTTTTTT
CDR3 protein: CATQGTSGVGELFF
V gene: TRBV19
J gene: TRBJ2-2
CDR3 length: 14
clone size: -
D gene: TRBD2

CDR3 DNA: TGTGCCTGGAAAGCGGGAGGATTTATGGCCGGGGAGCTGTTTTTT
CDR3 protein: CAWKAGGFMAGELFF
V gene: TRBV30
J gene: TRBJ2-2
CDR3 length: 15
clone size: -
D gene: TRBD2

CDR3 DNA: TGTGCCAGCAGCACTGTTATGGTCCTGGGGGCCAATGAAAAACTGTTTTTT
CDR3 protein: CASSTVMVLGANEKLFF
V gene: TRBV5-5
J gene: TRBJ1-4
CDR3 length: 17
clone size: -
D gene: -

CDR3 DNA: TGTGCCAGCAGCCGGGACAACGCTAACAATGAGCAGTTCTTC
CDR3 protein: CASSRDNANNEQFF
V gene: TRBV6-2/TRBV6-3
J gene: TRBJ2-1
CDR3 length: 14
clone size: few
D gene: -

CDR3 DNA: TGTGCCAGCAGCTGGGTAGCGGGGGGGTCAAAGACCCAGTACTTC
CDR3 protein: CASSWVAGGSKTQYF
V gene: TRBV7-2
J gene: TRBJ2-5
CDR3 length: 15
clone size: -
D gene: TRBD2

CDR3 DNA: TGTGCCAGTGCGAAAGACAGAGTTAGTGAGACCCAGTACTTC
CDR3 protein: CASAKDRVSETQYF
V gene: TRBV2
J gene: TRBJ2-5
CDR3 length: 14
clone size: -
D gene: -

CDR3 DNA: TGCGCCAGCAGCGCCCAGGGGACCCGGGGAAACACCATATATTTT
CDR3 protein: CASSAQGTRGNTIYF
V gene: TRBV5-1
J gene: TRBJ1-3
CDR3 length: 15
clone size: -
D gene: -

CDR3 DNA: TGTGCCAGCAGTTTAATAGCAAACAAGAATTCACCCCTCCACTTT
CDR3 protein: CASSLIANKNSPLHF
V gene: TRBV27
J gene: TRBJ1-6
CDR3 length: 15
clone size: -
D gene: -

CDR3 DNA: TGTGCCAGCAGCTCCCGGACAGGGGAGCACGAAAAACTGTTTTTT
CDR3 protein: CASSSRTGEHEKLFF
V gene: TRBV5-4
J gene: TRBJ1-4
CDR3 length: 15
clone size: -
D gene: TRBD1

CDR3 DNA: TGTGCCAGCAGTTTATCGTCCGGGGGGCGCCGGACTGAAGCTTTCTTT
CDR3 protein: CASSLSSGGRRTEAFF
V gene: TRBV27
J gene: TRBJ1-1
CDR3 length: 16
clone size: -
D gene: -

CDR3 DNA: TGTGCCAGTAGGGACAGGGGGCGCGGAAACATTCAGTACTTC
CDR3 protein: CASRDRGRGNIQYF
V gene: TRBV19
J gene: TRBJ2-4
CDR3 length: 14
clone size: -
D gene: TRBD1

CDR3 DNA: TGCGCCAGCAGTGAGTCGAAGGGGGGGTACGAGCAGTACTTC
CDR3 protein: CASSESKGGYEQYF
V gene: TRBV10-1
J gene: TRBJ2-7
CDR3 length: 14
clone size: -
D gene: -

CDR3 DNA: TGCGCCAGCAGTGGGGACAGGTCCTATGGCTACACCTTC
CDR3 protein: CASSGDRSYGYTF
V gene: TRBV10-1
J gene: TRBJ1-2
CDR3 length: 13
clone size: -
D gene: TRBD1

CDR3 DNA: TGTGCCAGCAGTTTCGCGGTGCCAGATACGCAGTATTTT
CDR3 protein: CASSFAVPDTQYF
V gene: TRBV28
J gene: TRBJ2-3
CDR3 length: 13
clone size: -
D gene: -

CDR3 DNA: TGTGCCAGCACCCTGGGCCTAGCAGACGAGCAGTTCTTC
CDR3 protein: CASTLGLADEQFF
V gene: TRBV7-2
J gene: TRBJ2-1
CDR3 length: 13
clone size: -
D gene: -

CDR3 DNA: TGTGCCACGAGGAGGGATGGCTACACCTTC
CDR3 protein: CATRRDGYTF
V gene: TRBV30
J gene: TRBJ1-2
CDR3 length: 10
clone size: -
D gene: -

CDR3 DNA: TGTGCCAGCAGCTCTGACGGGACAGGGCGCGTGAGAACCCAGCATTTT
CDR3 protein: CASSSDGTGRVRTQHF
V gene: TRBV11-3
J gene: TRBJ1-5
CDR3 length: 16
clone size: -
D gene: TRBD1

CDR3 DNA: TGTGCCATCCCGAGACTGACGACCGGGGAGCTGTTTTTT
CDR3 protein: CAIPRLTTGELFF
V gene: TRBV12-3/TRBV12-4
J gene: TRBJ2-2
CDR3 length: 13
clone size: -
D gene: -

CDR3 DNA: TGTGCCAGCTCCATGTGGGGTAGCGGGGCGAACACCGGGGAGCTGTTTTTT
CDR3 protein: CASSMWGSGANTGELFF
V gene: TRBV9
J gene: TRBJ2-2
CDR3 length: 17
clone size: -
D gene: TRBD2

CDR3 DNA: TGTGCCATCAGTGTAGGGGCGGTAGCTTTCTTT
CDR3 protein: CAISVGAVAFF
V gene: TRBV10-3
J gene: TRBJ1-1
CDR3 length: 11
clone size: -
D gene: -

CDR3 DNA: TGTGCCAGCAGCTTAGCGCTAGCGGGCCGAGCGGGGGTTCGGGAGACCCAGTACTTC
CDR3 protein: CASSLALAGRAGVRETQYF
V gene: TRBV7-2
J gene: TRBJ2-5
CDR3 length: 19
clone size: -
D gene: TRBD2

CDR3 DNA: TGTGCCAGCAGTACCCGGACAGGGGAAAGGAAAAAACTGTTTTTT
CDR3 protein: CASSTRTGERKKLFF
V gene: TRBV27
J gene: TRBJ1-4
CDR3 length: 15
clone size: -
D gene: TRBD1

CDR3 DNA: TGTGCCAGCAGCTTGGGACAGAGCACCTACGAGCAGTACTTC
CDR3 protein: CASSLGQSTYEQYF
V gene: TRBV5-4
J gene: TRBJ2-7
CDR3 length: 14
clone size: -
D gene: -

CDR3 DNA: TGTGCCAGCAGCCCCCAGGGGAGTAGTTTAGGTGACTCTTTT
CDR3 protein: CASSPQGSSLGDSF
V gene: TRBV7-2
J gene: TRBJ2-3
CDR3 length: 14
clone size: -
D gene: -